This T cell receptor (beta chain) was documented in a study of PD-1 blockade in classical Hodgkin lymphoma. Study-wide results and caveats: What caused the repertoire differences, perhaps disease activity or prior therapy, remains undefined. Healthy donors were reported to have higher baseline TCR diversity than newly diagnosed patients. Unlike CD8+ TCR diversity, which did not rise significantly by C4D1, CD4+ TCR diversity did.

In every patient, relapse followed autologous stem cell transplantation, while exposure to brentuximab vedotin differed. For this clone: The target antigen is unknown.

TCRdb's table, derived via immunoSEQ multiplex PCR, lists solely in-frame clones and lacks some. Of approximately 14,000 clones listed, around four fifths are singletons. The TCR sequence derives from a human donor with classical Hodgkin lymphoma. Sequenced here: peripheral blood mononuclear cells (PBMCs), sampled before the second cycle of nivolumab.

The CDR3 reads CASSQEVTATGELFF. The CDR3 DNA sequence: TGCGCCAGCAGCCAAGAAGTAACAGCAACCGGGGAGCTGTTTTTT. J is TRBJ2-2 and V is TRBV4-3; D remains ambiguous. V was shortened by 0 bases and J by 5 bases, with 10 bases between the two germline ends. Germline assignment: CDR1 LGHNA and CDR2 YSLEER. The CDR3 runs 15 residues.